The 6 T cell receptor beta chains reported below all come from one sample, sequenced in a study of blood T cell repertoires in COVID-19. This table comes from immunoSEQ multiplex PCR, and its TCRdb copy is limited to in-frame clones, with some not included. The sample records under 150,000 clones, less than 90% being singletons. Sequencing was carried out using peripheral blood. The receptors come from a man aged 65 to 85 with acute or convalescent COVID-19.

DNA of the CDR3: TGTGCCAGCACCCCGGACAGGGGCGATTCACCCCTCCACTTT. Translated: CASTPDRGDSPLHF. This chain connects TRBV2 to TRBJ1-6; 9 positions match TRBD1. V shed 7 bases, J shed 8 bases, and the junction held 6 bases outside the gene matches. The germline V gene encodes CDR1 SNHLY and CDR2 FYNNEI. The CDR3 covers 14 residues.

V and J are TRBV5-5 and TRBJ1-1; 8 bases line up with TRBD1. The trim removed 3 bases at V and 1 base at J, leaving 8 bases unmatched. The CDR3 spans 16 residues. Germline CDR1 and CDR2: SGHKS and YYEKEE (reference sequence). The CDR3 here is CASSSDTGTGNTEAFF. CDR3 DNA: TGTGCCAGCAGCTCGGACACCGGGACAGGGAACACTGAAGCTTTCTTT.

The chain is built from TRBV4-1 and TRBJ2-7; tentative D call: TRBD1 (6 bases). The V end was cut by 1 base, the J end by 7 bases, with 11 bases between. The CDR3 sequence is 13 residues long. Germline V gene sequence: CDR1 MGHRA, CDR2 YSYEKL. CDR3 loop: CASSQARGGEQYF. Written as DNA, the CDR3 is TGCGCCAGCAGCCAAGCGAGAGGGGGAGAGCAGTACTTC.

This clone has only a few counts. This chain connects TRBV5-1 to TRBJ2-1; 7 bases are a match to TRBD2. With 0 bases clipped from V and 8 bases from J, the junction kept 8 bases outside the gene matches. Germline CDR1 SGHRS, CDR2 YFSETQ. The CDR3 is made up of 15 amino acids. The CDR3 bases are TGCGCCAGCAGCTTGGCCGCCAGCGGGATCTATGAGCAGTTCTTC. Encoded protein: CASSLAASGIYEQFF.

V is TRBV18 and J is TRBJ2-6, with D possibly TRBD1 on 5 matching bases. V lost 1 base to trimming and J lost 2 bases, with 15 bases between them. Germline values: CDR1 KGHSH, CDR2 LQKENI. The CDR3 runs to 18 residues. The CDR3 spells CASSPRLQGTTGANVLTF. CDR3 in DNA: TGTGCCAGCTCACCACGCCTCCAGGGTACGACTGGGGCCAACGTCCTGACTTTC.

This clone came up once. The genes are TRBV7-8 and TRBJ1-2, with 9 bases that match TRBD1. Germline V lookup: CDR1 SGHVS, CDR2 FQNEAQ. With 5 bases clipped from V and 7 bases from J, the junction kept 5 bases outside the gene matches. The CDR3 runs to 13 residues. The CDR3 region has the DNA TGTGCCAGCAGCCCGACAGGGGGATTTGGCTACACCTTC. This gives the protein CASSPTGGFGYTF.